Listed below are T cell receptor beta chains from one sample, sequenced in a study of blood T cell repertoires in COVID-19. Assay: immunoSEQ multiplex PCR; the TCRdb copy retains only in-frame clones and omits some. Of approximately 260,000 clones listed, more than 85% are singletons. The sequenced material came from peripheral blood. All receptors come from a man aged 18 to 29 with active or convalescent COVID-19. Both conserved end residues are part of each CDR3. Fields, in order: J gene, clone size, D gene, V gene, CDR3 DNA, CDR3 protein. The D gene is left open where the match is weak. Part of the rows lack a size; the others show once, few, many or a class for expanded clones.

TRBJ1-6 | - | - | TRBV9 | TGTGCCAGCAGCGTCGCCGGACAAGATAATTCACCCCTCCACTTT | CASSVAGQDNSPLHF
TRBJ1-5 | once | TRBD1 | TRBV28 | TGTGCCAGCAGGGGACAGGGAAGGAATCAGCCCCAGCATTTT | CASRGQGRNQPQHF
TRBJ2-1 | - | TRBD1 | TRBV28 | TGTGCCAGCAGGCCACAGGGGCTTGAGCAGTTCTTC | CASRPQGLEQFF
TRBJ2-5 | - | - | TRBV6-2/TRBV6-3 | TGTGCCAGCAGCCCTACAGGGCGACAAGAGACCCAGTACTTC | CASSPTGRQETQYF
TRBJ1-5 | - | - | TRBV9 | TGTGCCAGCAGCGACGGGAGTAGTCATAGCAATCAGCCCCAGCATTTT | CASSDGSSHSNQPQHF
TRBJ1-5 | - | - | TRBV28 | TGTGCCAGCATTAACATAGATTATCAGGGAGGTTTTCAGCCCCAGCATTTT | CASINIDYQGGFQPQHF
TRBJ1-2 | - | TRBD1 | TRBV27 | TGTGCCAGCAGTTTAGACAGGGTCGGCTACACCTTC | CASSLDRVGYTF
TRBJ2-1 | - | TRBD2 | TRBV28 | TGTGCCACCCTACCGGGACTAGCGCCCGGAGTTGGCTACAATGAGCAGTTCTTC | CATLPGLAPGVGYNEQFF
TRBJ2-1 | - | TRBD1 | TRBV13 | TGTGCCAGCAGCTTAAAGGACAGGACCTACAATGAGCAGTTCTTC | CASSLKDRTYNEQFF
TRBJ1-2 | - | TRBD1 | TRBV13 | TGTGCCAGCAGCACACAGGGGGCGCTTAGCTATGGCTACACCTTC | CASSTQGALSYGYTF
TRBJ2-7 | - | TRBD2 | TRBV3-1/TRBV3-2 | TGTGCCAGCAGCCTAAGCGCCGGGACTAGCGGGGGGAGTTACGAGCAGTACTTC | CASSLSAGTSGGSYEQYF
TRBJ1-3 | - | - | TRBV11-3 | TGTGCCAGCAGCATCCAGGGTACCGGTGGAAACACCATATATTTT | CASSIQGTGGNTIYF
TRBJ2-7 | - | - | TRBV11-2 | TGTGCCAGCAGCTTCCGAGGGAGGTACACAGACGAGCAGTACTTC | CASSFRGRYTDEQYF
TRBJ1-2 | - | - | TRBV24-1 | TGTGCCACCAGTGATGCGTCGGACAGCAACTATGGCTACACCTTC | CATSDASDSNYGYTF
TRBJ2-7 | - | TRBD1 | TRBV27 | TGTGCCAGCGGGACAGGGGGCTTCCACGAGCAGTACTTC | CASGTGGFHEQYF
TRBJ2-6 | - | - | TRBV30 | TGTGCCTGGACGAACTCCGGGGCCAACGTCCTGACTTTC | CAWTNSGANVLTF
TRBJ1-2 | - | TRBD1 | TRBV7-9 | TGTGCCAGCATCCCCTATCCCTGGACAGGGACTAACTATGGCTACACCTTC | CASIPYPWTGTNYGYTF
TRBJ2-1 | - | - | TRBV5-1 | TGCGCCAGCAGCCTGGACGGGGGTTCTGAGCAGTTCTTC | CASSLDGGSEQFF
TRBJ2-3 | - | TRBD2 | TRBV9 | TGTGCCAGCAGCGACCAAATTAGCGGGAGCCCAGATACGCAGTATTTT | CASSDQISGSPDTQYF
TRBJ1-1 | - | - | TRBV19 | TGTGCCAGTAGTAGACCGGGGGAAAAGGGCACTGAAGCTTTCTTT | CASSRPGEKGTEAFF
TRBJ1-2 | - | - | TRBV30 | TGTGCCTGGTCACAGGGAGACTATGGCTACACCTTC | CAWSQGDYGYTF
TRBJ2-2 | - | TRBD1 | TRBV5-1 | TGCGCCAGCAACCCGACCGGGACAGGGCTAGGCGGGGAGCTGTTTTTT | CASNPTGTGLGGELFF
TRBJ2-1 | - | TRBD1 | TRBV4-1 | TGCGCCAGCAGCCAAGTCGGACAGGGGGCTGACAATGAGCAGTTCTTC | CASSQVGQGADNEQFF